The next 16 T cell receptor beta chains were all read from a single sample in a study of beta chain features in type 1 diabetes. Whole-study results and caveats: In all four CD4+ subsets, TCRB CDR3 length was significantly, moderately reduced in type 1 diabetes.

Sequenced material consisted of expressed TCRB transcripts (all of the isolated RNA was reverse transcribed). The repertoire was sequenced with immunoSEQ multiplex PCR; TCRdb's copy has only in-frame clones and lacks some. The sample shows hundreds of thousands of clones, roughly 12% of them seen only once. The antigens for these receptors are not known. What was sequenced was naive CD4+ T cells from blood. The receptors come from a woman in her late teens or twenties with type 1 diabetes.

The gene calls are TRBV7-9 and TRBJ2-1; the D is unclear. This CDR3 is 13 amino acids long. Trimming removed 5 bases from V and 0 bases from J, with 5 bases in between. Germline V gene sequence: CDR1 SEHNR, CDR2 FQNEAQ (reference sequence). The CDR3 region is CASSPLSYNEQFF. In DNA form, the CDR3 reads TGTGCCAGCAGCCCCCTCTCCTACAATGAGCAGTTCTTC. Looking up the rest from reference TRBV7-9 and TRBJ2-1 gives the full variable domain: DTGVSQNPRHKITKRGQNVTFRCDPISEHNRLYWYRQTLGQGPEFLTYFQNEAQLEKSRLLSDRFSAERPKGSFSTLEIQRTEQGDSAMYLCASSPLSYNEQFFGPGTRLTVL.

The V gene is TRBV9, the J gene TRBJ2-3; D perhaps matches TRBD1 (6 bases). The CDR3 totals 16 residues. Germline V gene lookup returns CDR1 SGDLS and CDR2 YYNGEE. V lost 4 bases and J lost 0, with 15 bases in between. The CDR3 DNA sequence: TGTGCCAGCAGCTCAGGGGTCAGTTCTAGCACAGATACGCAGTATTTT. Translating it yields CASSSGVSSSTDTQYF.

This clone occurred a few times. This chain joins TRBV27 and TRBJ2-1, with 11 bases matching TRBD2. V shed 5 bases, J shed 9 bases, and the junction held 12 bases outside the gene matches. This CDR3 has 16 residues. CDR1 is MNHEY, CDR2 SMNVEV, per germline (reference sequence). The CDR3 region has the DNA TGTGCCAGCAGTCGAGAGCGACTAGCGGGAAATGGTGAGCAGTTCTTC. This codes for CASSRERLAGNGEQFF.

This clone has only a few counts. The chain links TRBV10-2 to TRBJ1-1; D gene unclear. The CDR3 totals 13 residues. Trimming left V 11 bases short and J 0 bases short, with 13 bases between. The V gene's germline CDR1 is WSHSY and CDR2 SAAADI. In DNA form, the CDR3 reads TGCGCCGCGGGCGGCCGTATGAACACTGAAGCTTTCTTT. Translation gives CAAGGRMNTEAFF.

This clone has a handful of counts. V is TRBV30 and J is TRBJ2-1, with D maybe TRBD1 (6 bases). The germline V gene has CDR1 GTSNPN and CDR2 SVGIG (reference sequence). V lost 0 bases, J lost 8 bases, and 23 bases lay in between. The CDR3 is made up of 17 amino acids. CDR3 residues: CAWSVAILGAGFDEQFF. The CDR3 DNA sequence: TGTGCCTGGAGTGTAGCCATTCTGGGGGCAGGGTTCGATGAGCAGTTCTTC.

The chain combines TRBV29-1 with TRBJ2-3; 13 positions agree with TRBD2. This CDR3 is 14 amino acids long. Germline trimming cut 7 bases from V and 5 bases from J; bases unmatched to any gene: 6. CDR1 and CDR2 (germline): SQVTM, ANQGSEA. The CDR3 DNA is TGCAGCGGGGGGACTAGCGGGACTGGAGATACGCAGTATTTT. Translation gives CSGGTSGTGDTQYF.

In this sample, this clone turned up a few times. In DNA form, the CDR3 reads TGCAGTGCTAGACAGGGGCACGAGCAGTACTTC. Amino acid sequence: CSARQGHEQYF. V is TRBV20-1 and J is TRBJ2-7, with a possible D match to TRBD1 (6 bases). This CDR3 is 11 amino acids long. Germline values: CDR1 DFQATT, CDR2 SNEGSKA (reference sequence). Trimming pared 2 bases from V and 5 bases from J, leaving 7 bases between.

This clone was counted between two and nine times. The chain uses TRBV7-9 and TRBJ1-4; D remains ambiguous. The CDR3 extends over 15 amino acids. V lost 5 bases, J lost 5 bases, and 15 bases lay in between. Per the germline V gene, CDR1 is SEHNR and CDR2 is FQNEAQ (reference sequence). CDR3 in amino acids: CASSPLITRNEKLFF. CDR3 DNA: TGTGCCAGCAGCCCGCTTATCACTCGCAATGAAAAACTGTTTTTT.

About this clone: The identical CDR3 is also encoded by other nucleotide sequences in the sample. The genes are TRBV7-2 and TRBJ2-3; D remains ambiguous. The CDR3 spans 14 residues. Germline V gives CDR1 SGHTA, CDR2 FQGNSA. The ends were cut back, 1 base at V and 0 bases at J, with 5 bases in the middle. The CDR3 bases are TGTGCCAGCAGCTTAGGTCAGAGCACAGATACGCAGTATTTT. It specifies CASSLGQSTDTQYF.

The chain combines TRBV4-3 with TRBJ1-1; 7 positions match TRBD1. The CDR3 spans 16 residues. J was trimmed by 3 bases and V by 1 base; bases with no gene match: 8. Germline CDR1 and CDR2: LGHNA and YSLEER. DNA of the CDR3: TGCGCCAGCAGCCAAGGTAACAGGCAGGGGGACACTGAAGCTTTCTTT. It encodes CASSQGNRQGDTEAFF.

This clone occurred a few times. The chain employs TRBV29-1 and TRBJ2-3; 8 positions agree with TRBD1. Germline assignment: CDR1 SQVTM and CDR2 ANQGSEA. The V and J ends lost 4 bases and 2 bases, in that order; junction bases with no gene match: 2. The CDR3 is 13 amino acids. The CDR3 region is CSVGQGITDTQYF. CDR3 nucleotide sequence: TGCAGCGTTGGACAGGGGATCACAGATACGCAGTATTTT.

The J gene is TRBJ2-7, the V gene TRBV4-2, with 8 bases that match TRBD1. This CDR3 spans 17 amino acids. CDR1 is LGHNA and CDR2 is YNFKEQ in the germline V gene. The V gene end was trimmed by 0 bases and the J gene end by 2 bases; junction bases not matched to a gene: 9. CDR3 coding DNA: TGTGCCAGCAGCCAAGAGGGGTCCGGGACAGGTACCTACGAGCAGTACTTC. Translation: CASSQEGSGTGTYEQYF.

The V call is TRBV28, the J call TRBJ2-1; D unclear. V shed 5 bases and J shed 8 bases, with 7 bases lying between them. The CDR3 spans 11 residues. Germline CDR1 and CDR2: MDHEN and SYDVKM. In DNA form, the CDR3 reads TGTGCCAGCAGTCCAAACTATGAGCAGTTCTTC. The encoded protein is CASSPNYEQFF.

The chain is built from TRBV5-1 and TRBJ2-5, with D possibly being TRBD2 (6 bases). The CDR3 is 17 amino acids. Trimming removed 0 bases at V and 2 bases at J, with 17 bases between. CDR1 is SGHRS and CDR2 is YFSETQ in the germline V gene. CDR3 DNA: TGCGCCAGCAGCTTGGTCCCGACTAGTCGAGCTCAAGAGACCCAGTACTTC. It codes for CASSLVPTSRAQETQYF.

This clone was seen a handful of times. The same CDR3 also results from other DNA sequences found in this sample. The CDR3 coding sequence is TGCAGTGCTCTCCAAGAGACCCAGTACTTC. It specifies CSALQETQYF. This rearrangement joins TRBV20-1 to TRBJ2-5; D gene unclear. The CDR3 contains 10 residues. Germline V gene lookup returns CDR1 DFQATT and CDR2 SNEGSKA (reference sequence). The V and J ends lost 5 bases and 1 base respectively, with 2 bases between them.

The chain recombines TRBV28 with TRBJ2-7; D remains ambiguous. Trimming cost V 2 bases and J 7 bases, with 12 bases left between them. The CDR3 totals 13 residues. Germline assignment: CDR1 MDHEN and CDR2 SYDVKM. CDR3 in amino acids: CASSLPTAREQYF. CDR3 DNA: TGTGCCAGCAGTTTACCTACCGCGAGGGAGCAGTACTTC. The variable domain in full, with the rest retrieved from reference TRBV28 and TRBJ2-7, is DVKVTQSSRYLVKRTGEKVFLECVQDMDHENMFWYRQDPGLGLRLIYFSYDVKMKEKGDIPEGYSVSREKKERFSLILESASTNQTSMYLCASSLPTAREQYFGPGTRLTVT.